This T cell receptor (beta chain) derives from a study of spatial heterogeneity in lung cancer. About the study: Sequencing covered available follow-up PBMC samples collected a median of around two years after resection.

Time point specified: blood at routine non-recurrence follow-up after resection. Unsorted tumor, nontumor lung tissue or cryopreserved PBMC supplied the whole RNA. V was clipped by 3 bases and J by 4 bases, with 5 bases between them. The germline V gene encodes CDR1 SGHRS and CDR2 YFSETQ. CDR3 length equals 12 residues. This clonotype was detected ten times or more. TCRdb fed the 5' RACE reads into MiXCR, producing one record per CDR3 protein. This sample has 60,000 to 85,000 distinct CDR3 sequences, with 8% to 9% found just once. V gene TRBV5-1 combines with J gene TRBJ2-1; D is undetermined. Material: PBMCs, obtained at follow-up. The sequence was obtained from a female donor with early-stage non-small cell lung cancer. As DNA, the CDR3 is TGCGCCAGCAGCTGGGAATACAATGAGCAGTTCTTC. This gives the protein CASSWEYNEQFF.